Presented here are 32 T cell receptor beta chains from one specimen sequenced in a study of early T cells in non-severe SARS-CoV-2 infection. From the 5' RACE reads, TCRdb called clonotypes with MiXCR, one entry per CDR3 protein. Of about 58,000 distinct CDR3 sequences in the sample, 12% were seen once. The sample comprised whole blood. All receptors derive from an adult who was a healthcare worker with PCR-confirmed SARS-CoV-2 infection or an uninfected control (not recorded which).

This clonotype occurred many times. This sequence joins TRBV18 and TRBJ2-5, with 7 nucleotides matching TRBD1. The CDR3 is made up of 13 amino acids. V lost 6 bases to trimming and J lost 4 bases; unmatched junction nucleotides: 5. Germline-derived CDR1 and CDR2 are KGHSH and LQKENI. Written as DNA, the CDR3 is TGTGCCAGCTCTCGTAACAGGGGAGAGACCCAGTACTTC. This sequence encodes CASSRNRGETQYF.

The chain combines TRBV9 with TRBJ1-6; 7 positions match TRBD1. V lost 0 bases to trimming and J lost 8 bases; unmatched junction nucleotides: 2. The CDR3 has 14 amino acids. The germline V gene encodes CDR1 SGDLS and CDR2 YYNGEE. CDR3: CASSVAQGDSPLHF. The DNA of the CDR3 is TGTGCCAGCAGCGTAGCTCAGGGGGATTCACCCCTCCACTTT.

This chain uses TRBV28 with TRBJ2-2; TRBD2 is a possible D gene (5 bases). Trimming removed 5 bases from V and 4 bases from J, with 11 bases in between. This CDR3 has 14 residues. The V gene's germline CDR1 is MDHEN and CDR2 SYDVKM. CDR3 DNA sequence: TGTGCCAGCAGTCCAGGACTGCGCACCGGGGAGCTGTTTTTT. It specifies CASSPGLRTGELFF.

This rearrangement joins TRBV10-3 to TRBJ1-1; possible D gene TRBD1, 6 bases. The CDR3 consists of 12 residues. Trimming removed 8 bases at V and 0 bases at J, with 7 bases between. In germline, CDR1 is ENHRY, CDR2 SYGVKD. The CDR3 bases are TGTGCCATCGGACAGCTGAACACTGAAGCTTTCTTT. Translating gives CAIGQLNTEAFF.

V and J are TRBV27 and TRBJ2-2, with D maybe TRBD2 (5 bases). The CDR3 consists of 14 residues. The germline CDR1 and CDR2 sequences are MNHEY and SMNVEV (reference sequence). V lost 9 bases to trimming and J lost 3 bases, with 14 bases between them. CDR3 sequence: CASRRELDTGELFF. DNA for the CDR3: TGTGCCAGTCGCCGGGAACTGGACACCGGGGAGCTGTTTTTT.

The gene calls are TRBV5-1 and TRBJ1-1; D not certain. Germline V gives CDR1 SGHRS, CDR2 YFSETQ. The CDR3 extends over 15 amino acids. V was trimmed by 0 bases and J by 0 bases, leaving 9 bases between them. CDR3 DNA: TGCGCCAGCAGCTTGGGGTGGGGTGTGAACACTGAAGCTTTCTTT. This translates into CASSLGWGVNTEAFF.

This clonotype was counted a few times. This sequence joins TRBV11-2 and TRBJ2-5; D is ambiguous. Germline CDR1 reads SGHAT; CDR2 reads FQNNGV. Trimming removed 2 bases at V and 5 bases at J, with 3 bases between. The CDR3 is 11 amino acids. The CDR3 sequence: CASSLTETQYF. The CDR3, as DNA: TGTGCCAGCAGCTTAACGGAGACCCAGTACTTC. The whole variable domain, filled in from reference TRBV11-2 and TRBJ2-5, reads EAGVAQSPRYKIIEKRQSVAFWCNPISGHATLYWYQQILGQGPKLLIQFQNNGVVDDSQLPKDRFSAERLKGVDSTLKIQPAKLEDSAVYLCASSLTETQYFGPGTRLLVL.

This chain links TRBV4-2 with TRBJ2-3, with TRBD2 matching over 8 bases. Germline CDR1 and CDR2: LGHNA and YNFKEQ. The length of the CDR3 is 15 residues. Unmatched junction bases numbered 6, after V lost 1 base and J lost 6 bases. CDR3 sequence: CASSQAGGLLDTQYF. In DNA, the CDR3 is TGTGCCAGCAGCCAAGCGGGGGGGTTATTGGATACGCAGTATTTT.

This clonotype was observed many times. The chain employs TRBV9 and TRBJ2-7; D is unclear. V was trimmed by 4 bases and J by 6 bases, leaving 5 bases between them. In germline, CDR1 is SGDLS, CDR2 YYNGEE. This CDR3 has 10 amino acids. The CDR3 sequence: CASSPPEQYF. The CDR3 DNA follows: TGTGCCAGCAGCCCGCCCGAGCAGTACTTC.

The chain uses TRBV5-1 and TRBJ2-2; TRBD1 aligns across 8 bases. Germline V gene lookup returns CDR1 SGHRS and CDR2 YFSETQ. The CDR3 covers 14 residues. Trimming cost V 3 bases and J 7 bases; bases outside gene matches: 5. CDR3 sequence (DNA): TGCGCCAGCAGCTCGGACAGGGTAGTCGGGGAGCTGTTTTTT. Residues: CASSSDRVVGELFF.

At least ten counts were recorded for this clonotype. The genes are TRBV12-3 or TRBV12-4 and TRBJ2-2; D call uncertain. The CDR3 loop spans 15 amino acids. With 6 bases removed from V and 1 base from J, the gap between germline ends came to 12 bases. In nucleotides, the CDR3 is TGTGCCAGCAGCTCCCCCGAAAGGAACACCGGGGAGCTGTTTTTT. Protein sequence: CASSSPERNTGELFF.

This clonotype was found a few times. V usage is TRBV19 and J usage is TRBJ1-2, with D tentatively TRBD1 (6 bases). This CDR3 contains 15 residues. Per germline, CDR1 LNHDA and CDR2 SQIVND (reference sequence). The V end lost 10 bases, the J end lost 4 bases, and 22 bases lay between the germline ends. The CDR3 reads CATQNWLEGGYGYTF. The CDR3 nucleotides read TGTGCCACTCAAAATTGGCTCGAAGGGGGCTATGGCTACACCTTC. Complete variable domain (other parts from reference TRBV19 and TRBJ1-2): DGGITQSPKYLFRKEGQNVTLSCEQNLNHDAMYWYRQDPGQGLRLIYYSQIVNDFQKGDIAEGYSVSREKKESFPLTVTSAQKNPTAFYLCATQNWLEGGYGYTFGSGTRLTVV.

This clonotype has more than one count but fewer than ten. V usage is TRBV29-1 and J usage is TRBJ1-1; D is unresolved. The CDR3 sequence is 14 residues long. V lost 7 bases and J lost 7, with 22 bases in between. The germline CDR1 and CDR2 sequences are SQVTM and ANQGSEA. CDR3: CSAHGSARAFEAFF. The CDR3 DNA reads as TGCAGCGCCCACGGGTCGGCACGGGCCTTTGAAGCTTTCTTT.

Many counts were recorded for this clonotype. CDR3 region: CASTNRNEQYF. The DNA for the CDR3 is TGTGCCAGTACCAATAGAAACGAGCAGTACTTC. The rearrangement joins TRBV19 to TRBJ2-7; D gene uncertain. CDR1 is LNHDA, CDR2 SQIVND, per germline (reference sequence). The CDR3 totals 11 residues. V lost 7 bases, J lost 5 bases, and 9 bases lay in between. Using reference TRBV19 and TRBJ2-7 for the parts outside the CDR3, the full variable domain is DGGITQSPKYLFRKEGQNVTLSCEQNLNHDAMYWYRQDPGQGLRLIYYSQIVNDFQKGDIAEGYSVSREKKESFPLTVTSAQKNPTAFYLCASTNRNEQYFGPGTRLTVT.

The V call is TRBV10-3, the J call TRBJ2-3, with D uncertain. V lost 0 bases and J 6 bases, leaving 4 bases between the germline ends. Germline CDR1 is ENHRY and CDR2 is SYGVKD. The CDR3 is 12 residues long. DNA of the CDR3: TGTGCCATCAGTGAGTCCTCGGATACGCAGTATTTT. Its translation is CAISESSDTQYF.

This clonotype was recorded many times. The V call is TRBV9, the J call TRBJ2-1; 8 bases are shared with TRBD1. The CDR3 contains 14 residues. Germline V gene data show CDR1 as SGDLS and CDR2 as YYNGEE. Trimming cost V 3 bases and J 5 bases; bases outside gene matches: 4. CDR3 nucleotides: TGTGCCAGCAGCGCGGACAGGGTCCACAATGAGCAGTTCTTC. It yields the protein CASSADRVHNEQFF. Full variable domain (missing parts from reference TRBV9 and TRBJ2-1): DSGVTQTPKHLITATGQRVTLRCSPRSGDLSVYWYQQSLDQGLQFLIQYYNGEERAKGNILERFSAQQFPDLHSELNLSSLELGDSALYFCASSADRVHNEQFFGPGTRLTVL.

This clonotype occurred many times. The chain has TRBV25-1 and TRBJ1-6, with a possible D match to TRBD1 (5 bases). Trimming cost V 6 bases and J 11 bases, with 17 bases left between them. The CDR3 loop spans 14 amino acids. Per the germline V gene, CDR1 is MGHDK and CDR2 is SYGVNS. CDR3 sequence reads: CASRAGGSQPPLHF. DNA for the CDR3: TGTGCCAGCAGGGCCGGGGGGTCCCAACCACCCCTCCACTTT.

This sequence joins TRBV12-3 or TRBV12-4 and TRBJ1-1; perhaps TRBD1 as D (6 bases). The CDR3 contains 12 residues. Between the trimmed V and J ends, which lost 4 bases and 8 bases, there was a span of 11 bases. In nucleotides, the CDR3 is TGTGCCAGCAGTTATCTCGGGACAGAAGCTTTCTTT. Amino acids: CASSYLGTEAFF.

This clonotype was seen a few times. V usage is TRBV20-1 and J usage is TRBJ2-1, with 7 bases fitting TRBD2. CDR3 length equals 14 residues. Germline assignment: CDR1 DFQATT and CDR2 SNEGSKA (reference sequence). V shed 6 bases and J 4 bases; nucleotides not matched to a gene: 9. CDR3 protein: CSAPPTSWYNEQFF. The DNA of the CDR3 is TGCAGTGCCCCCCCGACTAGCTGGTACAATGAGCAGTTCTTC.

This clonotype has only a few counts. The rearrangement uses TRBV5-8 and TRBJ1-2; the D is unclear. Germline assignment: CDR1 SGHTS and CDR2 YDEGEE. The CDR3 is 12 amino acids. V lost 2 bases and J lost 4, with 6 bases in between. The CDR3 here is CASSLSTYGYTF. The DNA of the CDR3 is TGTGCCAGCAGCTTATCTACCTATGGCTACACCTTC.

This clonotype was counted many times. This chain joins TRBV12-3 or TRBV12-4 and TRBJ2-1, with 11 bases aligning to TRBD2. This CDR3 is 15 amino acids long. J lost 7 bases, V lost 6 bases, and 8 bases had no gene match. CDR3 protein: CASRDGTSGYNEQFF. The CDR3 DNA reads TGTGCCAGCAGGGACGGGACTAGCGGCTATAATGAGCAGTTCTTC.

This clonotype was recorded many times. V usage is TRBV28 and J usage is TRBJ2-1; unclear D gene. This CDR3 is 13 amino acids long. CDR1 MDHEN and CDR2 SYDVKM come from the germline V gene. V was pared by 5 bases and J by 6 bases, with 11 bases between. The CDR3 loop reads CASSTAQSNEQFF. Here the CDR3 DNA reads TGTGCCAGCAGTACGGCGCAGTCCAATGAGCAGTTCTTC.

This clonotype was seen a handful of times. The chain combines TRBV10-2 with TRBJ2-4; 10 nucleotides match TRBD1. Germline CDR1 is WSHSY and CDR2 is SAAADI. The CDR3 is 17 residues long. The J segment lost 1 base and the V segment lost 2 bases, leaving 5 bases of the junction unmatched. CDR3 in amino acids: CASSEPPGQGAKNIQYF. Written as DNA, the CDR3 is TGCGCCAGCAGTGAGCCCCCGGGACAGGGGGCCAAAAACATTCAGTACTTC.

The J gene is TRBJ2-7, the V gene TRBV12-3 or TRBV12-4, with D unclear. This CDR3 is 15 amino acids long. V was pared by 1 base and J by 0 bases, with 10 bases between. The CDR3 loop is CASSLETGHSYEQYF. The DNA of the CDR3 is TGTGCCAGCAGTTTAGAGACGGGCCACTCCTACGAGCAGTACTTC.

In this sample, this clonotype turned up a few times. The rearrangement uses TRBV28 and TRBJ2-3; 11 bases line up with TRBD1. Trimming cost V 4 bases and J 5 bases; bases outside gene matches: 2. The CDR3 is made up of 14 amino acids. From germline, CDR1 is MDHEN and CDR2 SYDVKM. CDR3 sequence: CASSSGTGGDTQYF. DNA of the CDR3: TGTGCCAGCAGTTCGGGGACAGGGGGAGATACGCAGTATTTT.

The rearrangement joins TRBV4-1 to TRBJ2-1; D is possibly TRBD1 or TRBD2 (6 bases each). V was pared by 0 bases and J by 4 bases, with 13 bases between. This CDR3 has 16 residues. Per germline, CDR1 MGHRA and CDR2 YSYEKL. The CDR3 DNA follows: TGCGCCAGCAGCCAAGATCGCGGGACATTATACAATGAGCAGTTCTTC. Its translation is CASSQDRGTLYNEQFF.

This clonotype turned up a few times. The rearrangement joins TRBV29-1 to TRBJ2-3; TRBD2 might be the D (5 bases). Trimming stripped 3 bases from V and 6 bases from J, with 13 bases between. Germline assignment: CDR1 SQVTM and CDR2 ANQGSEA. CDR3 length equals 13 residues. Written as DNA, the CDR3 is TGCAGCGTTGACCTAATTAGGAGGGATACGCAGTATTTT. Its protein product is CSVDLIRRDTQYF.

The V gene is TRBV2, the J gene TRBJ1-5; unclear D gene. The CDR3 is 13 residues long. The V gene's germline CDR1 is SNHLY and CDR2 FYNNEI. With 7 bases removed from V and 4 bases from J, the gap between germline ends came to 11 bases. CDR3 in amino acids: CASMGRANQPQHF. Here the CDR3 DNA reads TGTGCCAGCATGGGTAGAGCGAATCAGCCCCAGCATTTT.

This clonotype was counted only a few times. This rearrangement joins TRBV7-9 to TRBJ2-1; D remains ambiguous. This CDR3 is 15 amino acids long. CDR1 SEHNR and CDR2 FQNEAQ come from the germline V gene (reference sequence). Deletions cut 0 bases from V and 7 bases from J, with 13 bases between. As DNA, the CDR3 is TGTGCCAGCAGCTTAGCGGTCGGGCGAAGGAATGAGCAGTTCTTC. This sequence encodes CASSLAVGRRNEQFF.

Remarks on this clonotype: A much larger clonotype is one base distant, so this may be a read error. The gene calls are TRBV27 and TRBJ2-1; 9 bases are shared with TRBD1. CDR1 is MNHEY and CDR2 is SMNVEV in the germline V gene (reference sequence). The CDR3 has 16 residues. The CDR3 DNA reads TGTGCCAGCAGTTTAAACACCGGGACAGGGACGAATGAGCACTTCTTC. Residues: CASSLNTGTGTNEHFF.

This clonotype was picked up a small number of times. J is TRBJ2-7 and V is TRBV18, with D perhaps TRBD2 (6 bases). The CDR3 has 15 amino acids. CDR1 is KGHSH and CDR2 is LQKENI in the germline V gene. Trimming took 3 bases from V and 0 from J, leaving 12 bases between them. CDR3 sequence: CASSPRDWSSYEQYF. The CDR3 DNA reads TGTGCCAGCTCACCTCGGGACTGGTCCTCCTACGAGCAGTACTTC.

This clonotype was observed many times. This CDR3 reads CASSKGASYEQYF. The CDR3 DNA sequence: TGTGCCAGTAGTAAGGGGGCCTCCTACGAGCAGTACTTC. The chain uses TRBV19 and TRBJ2-7; TRBD1 matches at 7 bases. This CDR3 contains 13 residues. Germline loops: CDR1 LNHDA, CDR2 SQIVND (reference sequence). Trimming took 4 bases from V and 0 from J; bases not matched to a gene: 0.